Below are 5 T cell receptor beta chains sequenced from a single sample in a study of blood T cells in healthy people across ages. A J-beta primer mix and a sample-barcoded 5' primer were used in a second PCR of roughly 6 to 11 cycles. TCRdb processed the 5' RACE reads anew with MiXCR; each CDR3 protein has one entry. This table has over a million distinct CDR3 sequences, less than 50% appearing once. The sequenced material came from blood. The receptors were gathered from a woman aged 60-75 years in good health.

This clonotype occurred a few times. The rearrangement joins TRBV7-3 to TRBJ2-6; the D call may be TRBD1 or TRBD2 (5 bases each). Germline CDR1 is SGHTA and CDR2 is FQGTGA. V dropped 3 bases and J dropped 0 bases, with 12 bases sitting between them. The CDR3 sequence is 17 residues long. This chain's CDR3 is CASSLGTALSGANVLTF. The CDR3 coding sequence is TGTGCCAGCAGCTTGGGGACCGCCCTCTCTGGGGCCAACGTCCTGACTTTC.

This clonotype was seen a handful of times. The chain is built from TRBV7-2 and TRBJ1-5; 8 nucleotides match TRBD1. The CDR3 loop spans 15 amino acids. The junction had 4 bases not matched to a gene; V was cut back by 0 bases and J by 6 bases. Per germline, CDR1 SGHTA and CDR2 FQGNSA. The CDR3 sequence is CASSLAVGTGQPQHF. The CDR3, as DNA: TGTGCCAGCAGCTTAGCTGTAGGGACAGGTCAGCCCCAGCATTTT.

A remark on this clonotype: This may come from a read error, since a much larger clone is one base off. This chain uses TRBV29-1 with TRBJ2-7, with a tentative D call TRBD1 (6 bases). From germline, CDR1 is SQVTM and CDR2 ANQGSEA. With 7 bases removed from V and 7 bases from J, the gap between germline ends came to 23 bases. This CDR3 spans 14 amino acids. The CDR3 coding sequence is TGCAGCGCCCTCCAGGGGAAGCGGAATGGTGAGCAGTACTTC. Its translation is CSALQGKRNGEQYF.

V usage is TRBV5-1 and J usage is TRBJ2-7; D is unresolved. The V end was cut by 6 bases, the J end by 3 bases, with 16 bases between. The length of the CDR3 is 14 residues. Germline lookup yields CDR1 SGHRS and CDR2 YFSETQ. Here the CDR3 DNA reads TGCGCCAGCAACAAGGATGGTGCTAGCTACGAGCAGTACTTC. Translating it yields CASNKDGASYEQYF.

The J gene is TRBJ1-2, the V gene TRBV7-9, with D unclear. Trimming pared 5 bases from V and 6 bases from J, leaving 16 bases between. The germline gives CDR1 SEHNR, CDR2 FQNEAQ (reference sequence). The length of the CDR3 is 14 residues. The CDR3 sequence is CASSPPNLRNGYTF. In DNA, the CDR3 is TGTGCCAGCAGCCCTCCTAACCTCCGGAATGGCTACACCTTC.